This TCR beta chain was identified in a study of CD8+ T cells in alopecia areata. Study outcomes and limitations: There were also resident alphabeta T cells of normal skin sequenced in scalp samples.

Treatment: oral pan-JAK inhibitor, 5-10 mg twice daily. Researchers gathered lesional scalp punch biopsies and peripheral blood from patients with alopecia areata. The sequencing template was cDNA reverse transcribed from extracted RNA. Sequencing used immunoSEQ multiplex PCR; TCRdb keeps in-frame clones, though not all of them. The sample shows some 220,000 clones, under 75% of them seen only once. The length of the CDR3 is 11 residues. Trimming removed 5 bases from V and 6 bases from J, with 10 bases in between. From germline, CDR1 is SQVTM and CDR2 ANQGSEA. As concerns this clone: Antigen: not known.

The chain uses TRBV29-1 and TRBJ1-1, with a weak D call TRBD1 (5 bases). This sequence was found in a human donor with alopecia areata. The source material was CD4+ T cells sorted from blood, sampled at week 4, from a patient treated with tofacitinib. The CDR3 loop is CSVRGTSEAFF. CDR3 in DNA: TGCAGCGTTCGCGGGACGTCTGAAGCTTTCTTT.